This T cell receptor (beta chain) was recorded in a study of T cells after yellow fever vaccination. Study-level points and caveats: A secondary response was less intense yet reached its peak sooner, at day 5 versus 15.

This clonotype has more than one count but fewer than ten. What it recognizes is unknown. Germline V gives CDR1 SGHRS, CDR2 YFSETQ. CDR3 size: 15 residues. V gave up 5 bases and J gave up 2 bases; unmatched junction bases: 5. Each CDR3 protein gets one entry after TCRdb re-called the 5' RACE reads with MiXCR. The sample consists of about 220,000 distinct CDR3 sequences, 3% to 4% of them appearing once. The sample was CD4+ T cells sorted from PBMCs, taken 10 days after the yellow fever booster vaccination. This TCR was sampled from a man aged 18 to 35 who received the YFV17D yellow fever vaccine. The chain carries TRBV5-1 and TRBJ2-1; TRBD2 matches at 9 bases. DNA of the CDR3: TGCGCCAGCAGTTTAAGGACTAGCGCCTACAATGAGCAGTTCTTC. As protein: CASSLRTSAYNEQFF.